This TCR beta chain stems from a study of OX40 agonist ivuxolimab in advanced cancers. The wider study: While on treatment, patients had intravenous ivuxolimab at 0.01 to 10 mg/kg every 2 weeks. Males comprised about 84% of the group, whose mean age was roughly 60 years (range 23 to 79). Anti-PD-1, anti-PD-L1 or anti-CTLA-4 therapy given earlier was allowed, and approximately 40% had some.

General observations from the study: At doses 0.1 to 3.0 mg/kg, CD4+ and CD8+ clones expanded.

For this clone: Its antigen remains unidentified.

CDR1 is SGHVS and CDR2 is FNYEAQ in the germline V gene. This CDR3 region has 13 residues. Between the trimmed V and J ends, which lost 1 base and 5 bases, there was a span of 8 bases. Data came from immunoSEQ multiplex PCR; TCRdb stores just in-frame clones and leaves some out. Of about 90,000 clones listed, roughly nine tenths are singletons. The sequence came from an adult with an advanced solid tumor such as melanoma, head and neck, liver or kidney cancer. This sample comprised CD4+ or CD8+ T cells sorted from blood, obtained in a trial of the OX40 agonist ivuxolimab. V gene TRBV7-6 combines with J gene TRBJ2-5; D is uncertain. The CDR3 loop reads CASSLGVRETQYF. CDR3 DNA: TGTGCCAGCAGCTTAGGGGTCCGGGAGACCCAGTACTTC.